A selection of T cell receptor beta chains follows, all from one sample in a study of T cells in localized non-small cell lung cancer. TCRdb keeps only in-frame clones here, not all; method: immunoSEQ multiplex PCR. Counted here are some 25,000 clones, 81% occurring once; the ten biggest clones make up approximately 9.7%. This sample comprised peripheral blood, obtained before any cancer treatment. The receptors derive from a man aged 40-75 years with stage III squamous cell lung carcinoma. Each CDR3 is given with its conserved first and last residue. The D gene is left open where the match is weak. The size of a clone is reported for some rows only, either as once, few or many, or as a class for expanded clones.

CDR3 DNA: TGTGCCAGCAGCTTGGGGGGACAGCGAATCTATGGCTACACCTTC
CDR3 protein: CASSLGGQRIYGYTF
J gene: TRBJ1-2
D gene: TRBD1
clone size: -
V gene: TRBV5-6

CDR3 DNA: TGTGCCAGCAGTTACAAGGACACCTACAATGAGCAGTTCTTC
CDR3 protein: CASSYKDTYNEQFF
J gene: TRBJ2-1
D gene: -
clone size: -
V gene: TRBV6-5

CDR3 DNA: TGTGCCAGCAGCCCGCCCCCCCTTACGAATGAGCAGTTCTTC
CDR3 protein: CASSPPPLTNEQFF
J gene: TRBJ2-1
D gene: -
clone size: -
V gene: TRBV7-2

CDR3 DNA: TGTGCCAGCAGACAGGGAACCTACAATGAGCAGTTCTTC
CDR3 protein: CASRQGTYNEQFF
J gene: TRBJ2-1
D gene: -
clone size: -
V gene: TRBV7-8

CDR3 DNA: TGTGCCAGCAGCCAAGTTGGGACTAGCGGCCTAGCACGGTCCGAGCAGTACTTC
CDR3 protein: CASSQVGTSGLARSEQYF
J gene: TRBJ2-7
D gene: TRBD2
clone size: -
V gene: TRBV14

CDR3 DNA: TGTGCCTGGGGGGACAGCTACTATGGCTACACCTTC
CDR3 protein: CAWGDSYYGYTF
J gene: TRBJ1-2
D gene: TRBD1
clone size: few
V gene: TRBV30

CDR3 DNA: TGTGCCAGCAGCCCGGGACAGCCTAACACCGGGGAGCTGTTTTTT
CDR3 protein: CASSPGQPNTGELFF
J gene: TRBJ2-2
D gene: TRBD1
clone size: -
V gene: TRBV6-1

CDR3 DNA: TGTGCCAGCAGCTTAGGGACAGGGGACACTGAAGCTTTCTTT
CDR3 protein: CASSLGTGDTEAFF
J gene: TRBJ1-1
D gene: TRBD1
clone size: -
V gene: TRBV7-9

CDR3 DNA: TGTGCCGGAGGACAGGCCAAAAACATTCAGTACTTC
CDR3 protein: CAGGQAKNIQYF
J gene: TRBJ2-4
D gene: -
clone size: -
V gene: TRBV2

CDR3 DNA: TGTGCCAGCAGCTCCCTCGACAGGGGGGTCTACGAGCAGTACTTC
CDR3 protein: CASSSLDRGVYEQYF
J gene: TRBJ2-7
D gene: TRBD1
clone size: once
V gene: TRBV7-2

CDR3 DNA: TGTGCCAGCAGCGCCGGTCTAAGTAAAGGCGAGCAGTACTTC
CDR3 protein: CASSAGLSKGEQYF
J gene: TRBJ2-7
D gene: -
clone size: -
V gene: TRBV5-6

CDR3 DNA: TGTGCCAGCTCACTCATTCGGGACACCTACACAGATACGCAGTATTTT
CDR3 protein: CASSLIRDTYTDTQYF
J gene: TRBJ2-3
D gene: -
clone size: -
V gene: TRBV18

CDR3 DNA: TGTGCCATCAGCCGAGCAGGGGAAAGCAATCAGCCCCAGCATTTT
CDR3 protein: CAISRAGESNQPQHF
J gene: TRBJ1-5
D gene: -
clone size: -
V gene: TRBV10-3

CDR3 DNA: TGTGCCAGCATTTCTCAAGGACAGCCAACCCCGAACACCGGGGAGCTGTTTTTT
CDR3 protein: CASISQGQPTPNTGELFF
J gene: TRBJ2-2
D gene: -
clone size: -
V gene: TRBV21-1

CDR3 DNA: TGTGCTAGTGGATCAGGGAGCTCCTACAATGAGCAGTTCTTC
CDR3 protein: CASGSGSSYNEQFF
J gene: TRBJ2-1
D gene: -
clone size: -
V gene: TRBV12-5

CDR3 DNA: TGTGCCATCAGTGCCGGGACAGAGAACACCGGGGAGCTGTTTTTT
CDR3 protein: CAISAGTENTGELFF
J gene: TRBJ2-2
D gene: TRBD1
clone size: -
V gene: TRBV10-3

CDR3 DNA: TGTGCCTGGAGCAGACAGGGGGTTTCCACTGAAGCTTTCTTT
CDR3 protein: CAWSRQGVSTEAFF
J gene: TRBJ1-1
D gene: TRBD1
clone size: -
V gene: TRBV30

CDR3 DNA: TGTGCCAGCAGTTCCTCGGGACTAGCGGCCTACAATGAGCAGTTCTTC
CDR3 protein: CASSSSGLAAYNEQFF
J gene: TRBJ2-1
D gene: TRBD2
clone size: -
V gene: TRBV7-9

CDR3 DNA: TGTGCCAGCTCCACCTTCTCTGCGGGGGGGCCGGATACGCAGTATTTT
CDR3 protein: CASSTFSAGGPDTQYF
J gene: TRBJ2-3
D gene: TRBD2
clone size: few
V gene: TRBV18

CDR3 DNA: TGTGCCAGCAGCTCGGCAGGGGGCGTTAGCTGGACAGATACGCAGTATTTT
CDR3 protein: CASSSAGGVSWTDTQYF
J gene: TRBJ2-3
D gene: TRBD1
clone size: -
V gene: TRBV5-6

CDR3 DNA: TGTGCCAGCAGTCAAAGACAGGGGGCCTACTATGGCTACACCTTC
CDR3 protein: CASSQRQGAYYGYTF
J gene: TRBJ1-2
D gene: TRBD1
clone size: -
V gene: TRBV6-1

CDR3 DNA: TGTGCCAGTACAACCGAATTGGGCTCCTACAATGAGCAGTTCTTC
CDR3 protein: CASTTELGSYNEQFF
J gene: TRBJ2-1
D gene: -
clone size: -
V gene: TRBV19

CDR3 DNA: TGTGCCAGCAGTGAAGAGGGCATGACGGGTGGTGGCTACACCTTC
CDR3 protein: CASSEEGMTGGGYTF
J gene: TRBJ1-2
D gene: -
clone size: -
V gene: TRBV2

CDR3 DNA: TGTGCCAGCAGCTTAAGACGAGGGGATGATACGCAGTATTTT
CDR3 protein: CASSLRRGDDTQYF
J gene: TRBJ2-3
D gene: -
clone size: -
V gene: TRBV7-3

CDR3 DNA: TGTGCCACCATTCGACAGGGAATGTGGAGGAAGGAAAAACTGTTTTTT
CDR3 protein: CATIRQGMWRKEKLFF
J gene: TRBJ1-4
D gene: TRBD1
clone size: -
V gene: TRBV28

CDR3 DNA: TGTGCCAGCAGCCAAGATCGCCAACAGCAATTACAGTACAATGAGCAGTTCTTC
CDR3 protein: CASSQDRQQQLQYNEQFF
J gene: TRBJ2-1
D gene: -
clone size: -
V gene: TRBV4-2

CDR3 DNA: TGTGCCAGCAGCGTAGCAGCGGGAGGGCCCGGTAATGAGCAGTTCTTC
CDR3 protein: CASSVAAGGPGNEQFF
J gene: TRBJ2-1
D gene: TRBD2
clone size: -
V gene: TRBV9

CDR3 DNA: TGTGCCAGCAGCTTAGGGGGCCCCTCCTACGAGCAGTACTTC
CDR3 protein: CASSLGGPSYEQYF
J gene: TRBJ2-7
D gene: -
clone size: -
V gene: TRBV7-8

CDR3 DNA: TGTGCCAGCTCCTGGGGGGTCTCTGGAAACACCATATATTTT
CDR3 protein: CASSWGVSGNTIYF
J gene: TRBJ1-3
D gene: -
clone size: -
V gene: TRBV11-2

CDR3 DNA: TGTGCCAGCAGCCTCGACAGGGGACTTTCCTACAATGAGCAGTTCTTC
CDR3 protein: CASSLDRGLSYNEQFF
J gene: TRBJ2-1
D gene: TRBD1
clone size: -
V gene: TRBV7-7

CDR3 DNA: TGCGCCAGCGCCGAACCCTTGACCTACAATGAGCAGTTCTTC
CDR3 protein: CASAEPLTYNEQFF
J gene: TRBJ2-1
D gene: -
clone size: -
V gene: TRBV5-1

CDR3 DNA: TGTGCCAGCAGCGTCGGGTCGGGACAGGGCCACGAGCAGTACTTC
CDR3 protein: CASSVGSGQGHEQYF
J gene: TRBJ2-7
D gene: TRBD1
clone size: -
V gene: TRBV9

CDR3 DNA: TGTGCCTGGAGGGTAGCGGGAGGGCCAGATACGCAGTATTTT
CDR3 protein: CAWRVAGGPDTQYF
J gene: TRBJ2-3
D gene: TRBD2
clone size: -
V gene: TRBV30

CDR3 DNA: TGTGCTAGCAGCCTGGGTACAGGGGGTGGCTACGAGCAGTACTTC
CDR3 protein: CASSLGTGGGYEQYF
J gene: TRBJ2-7
D gene: TRBD1
clone size: -
V gene: TRBV7-7

CDR3 DNA: TGTGCCACCAAACGATCAGGGAACCGCAATGAAAAACTGTTTTTT
CDR3 protein: CATKRSGNRNEKLFF
J gene: TRBJ1-4
D gene: -
clone size: -
V gene: TRBV6-5

CDR3 DNA: TGTGCCAGCAGTTTTACGGCGGGAGGGCCGCGGGAGCTGTTTTTT
CDR3 protein: CASSFTAGGPRELFF
J gene: TRBJ2-2
D gene: TRBD2
clone size: -
V gene: TRBV28

CDR3 DNA: TGTGCCAGCAGCGGCATAGAGGCCAAAAACATTCAGTACTTC
CDR3 protein: CASSGIEAKNIQYF
J gene: TRBJ2-4
D gene: -
clone size: -
V gene: TRBV7-2

CDR3 DNA: TGTGCCAGCAGCGGGGGACAGATCCAAGAGACCCAGTACTTC
CDR3 protein: CASSGGQIQETQYF
J gene: TRBJ2-5
D gene: TRBD1
clone size: once
V gene: TRBV9

CDR3 DNA: TGTGCCAGCAGCTCTCTGGGCAGCCAAGAGACCCAGTACTTC
CDR3 protein: CASSSLGSQETQYF
J gene: TRBJ2-5
D gene: -
clone size: few
V gene: TRBV9

CDR3 DNA: TGTGCCAGCAGTGCAGGAGCGGGGGGGGGAGAGACCCAGTACTTC
CDR3 protein: CASSAGAGGGETQYF
J gene: TRBJ2-5
D gene: TRBD2
clone size: -
V gene: TRBV6-1

CDR3 DNA: TGTGCCAGCAGCTTAGTCCAGCCCCAAGAGACCCAGTACTTC
CDR3 protein: CASSLVQPQETQYF
J gene: TRBJ2-5
D gene: -
clone size: -
V gene: TRBV7-9

CDR3 DNA: TGCAGTGCCGGACAGAGGGAAGGCTACACCTTC
CDR3 protein: CSAGQREGYTF
J gene: TRBJ1-2
D gene: -
clone size: -
V gene: TRBV20-1

CDR3 DNA: TGTGCCTGGACGTCGGGAGACAATCAGCCCCAGCATTTT
CDR3 protein: CAWTSGDNQPQHF
J gene: TRBJ1-5
D gene: -
clone size: once
V gene: TRBV30

CDR3 DNA: TGTGCCAGCAGTTCAGGGACAGCGGTGAAAGAGACCCAGTACTTC
CDR3 protein: CASSSGTAVKETQYF
J gene: TRBJ2-5
D gene: TRBD1
clone size: -
V gene: TRBV7-9

CDR3 DNA: TGTGCCAGCAGCGTACCCCGGGGGCCCCAGCATTTT
CDR3 protein: CASSVPRGPQHF
J gene: TRBJ1-5
D gene: -
clone size: -
V gene: TRBV5-8